The 32 T cell receptor beta chains presented below share a single source sample, sequenced in a study of T-cell memory formation after mild COVID-19 (dated by TCRdb to about 2021). Library construction relied on 5' RACE. Sequenced on an Illumina NovaSeq 6000. In TCRdb, the public reads were trimmed at Q25 with fastp and aligned with MiXCR, with productive beta chains retained. Every distinct CDR3 protein forms one entry, paired with its most common genes and DNA. The sample data list about 340,000 distinct CDR3 sequences, and roughly 21% of these were observed just once. 9.5% to 15% of the sample goes to the ten largest clones. The sample was PBMCs or a T cell subset sorted from them (not recorded which). These receptors all come from an adult woman who had mild COVID-19 (a few samples of this study predate the infection). The sample titles of this study are shuffled in the database, so cell type and time point are left out; the donor was told from shared clones.

This clonotype showed up just a few times. This chain joins TRBV11-2 and TRBJ1-1, with 8 bases aligning to TRBD1. The CDR3 has 14 amino acids. The V segment lost 6 bases and the J segment 7 bases; nucleotides outside the gene matches: 10. Germline-derived CDR1 and CDR2 are SGHAT and FQNNGV. In DNA, the CDR3 is TGTGCCAGCAGTCGTACAGGGGGTCAGTTTGAAGCTTTCTTT. Translation gives CASSRTGGQFEAFF.

The gene calls are TRBV11-2 and TRBJ2-7; D not certain. V gave up 3 bases and J gave up 2 bases, with 11 bases separating them. The germline gives CDR1 SGHAT, CDR2 FQNNGV. This CDR3 spans 14 amino acids. Here the CDR3 reads CASSFENNPYEQYF. The CDR3 DNA follows: TGTGCCAGCAGCTTCGAAAACAATCCCTACGAGCAGTACTTC.

The chain recombines TRBV5-1 with TRBJ2-7; D is ambiguous. Germline V gives CDR1 SGHRS, CDR2 YFSETQ. This CDR3 region has 15 residues. V was pared by 0 bases and J by 2 bases, with 12 bases between. CDR3 DNA: TGCGCCAGCAGCTTGGACAGCCCCACAACCTACGAGCAGTACTTC. Protein: CASSLDSPTTYEQYF.

The table lists this clonotype with a few counts. This sequence joins TRBV18 and TRBJ1-3; D is unclear. The CDR3 runs to 11 residues. V lost 3 bases and J 14 bases, leaving 11 bases between the germline ends. Per the germline V gene, CDR1 is KGHSH and CDR2 is LQKENI. CDR3 sequence reads: CASSPDDGLYF. The CDR3 region has the DNA TGTGCCAGCTCACCTGATGACGGATTATATTTT.

The V call is TRBV5-6, the J call TRBJ2-3, with D hard to call. The germline gives CDR1 SGHDT, CDR2 YYEEEE. The CDR3 covers 13 residues. V dropped 1 base and J dropped 6 bases, with 9 bases sitting between them. The DNA for the CDR3 is TGTGCCAGCAGCTTGCCAGTTACGGATACGCAGTATTTT. Translation: CASSLPVTDTQYF. Together with reference TRBV5-6 and TRBJ2-3, the CDR3 gives the full variable domain: DAGVTQSPTHLIKTRGQQVTLRCSPKSGHDTVSWYQQALGQGPQFIFQYYEEEERQRGNFPDRFSGHQFPNYSSELNVNALLLGDSALYLCASSLPVTDTQYFGPGTRLTVL.

A few counts support this clonotype. In nucleotides, the CDR3 is TGTGCCACCAGTGCGCTCGGACAGGGGGCGAACACCGGGGAGCTGTTTTTT. Its protein product is CATSALGQGANTGELFF. This rearrangement joins TRBV24-1 to TRBJ2-2; 10 nucleotides line up with TRBD1. Germline CDR1 KGHDR, CDR2 SFDVKD. The CDR3 is 17 residues long. With 5 bases clipped from V and 0 bases from J, the junction kept 5 bases outside the gene matches.

This rearrangement joins TRBV9 to TRBJ2-2; TRBD2 matches at 9 bases. With V trimmed by 2 bases and J by 7 bases, 9 bases remained unmatched. Germline V gives CDR1 SGDLS, CDR2 YYNGEE. The CDR3 has 16 residues. In nucleotides, the CDR3 is TGTGCCAGCAGCGTGTTAGCGGGAGAATCTGTCGGGGAGCTGTTTTTT. It translates to CASSVLAGESVGELFF.

The table lists this clonotype with a few counts. V gene TRBV10-3 combines with J gene TRBJ1-5; TRBD1 is a possible D gene (5 bases). Trimming cost V 11 bases and J 2 bases, with 16 bases left between them. The CDR3 consists of 14 residues. Looked up from germline, CDR1 is ENHRY and CDR2 is SYGVKD. CDR3 loop: CAVAGSGGNQPQHF. The CDR3 DNA reads TGTGCCGTCGCCGGGTCGGGGGGCAATCAGCCCCAGCATTTT.

This clonotype was picked up a small number of times. The J gene is TRBJ1-1, the V gene TRBV5-1, with unresolved D. Trimming removed 3 bases from V and 4 bases from J, with 19 bases in between. Germline values: CDR1 SGHRS, CDR2 YFSETQ. CDR3 length: 16 residues. CDR3 sequence reads: CASSSAGPSVGTEAFF. CDR3 in DNA: TGCGCCAGCAGCTCTGCCGGGCCCTCCGTGGGCACTGAAGCTTTCTTT.

The J gene is TRBJ2-3, the V gene TRBV20-1; no clear D gene. The CDR3 runs 13 residues. Per germline, CDR1 DFQATT and CDR2 SNEGSKA (reference sequence). The ends were cut back, 3 bases at V and 2 bases at J, with 9 bases in the middle. Written as DNA, the CDR3 is TGCAGTGCTAGTAAAGGAGACACAGATACGCAGTATTTT. Its protein is CSASKGDTDTQYF.

V and J are TRBV5-5 and TRBJ2-3; 7 nucleotides line up with TRBD1. V lost 4 bases to trimming and J lost 2 bases; unmatched junction nucleotides: 7. Germline-derived CDR1 and CDR2 are SGHKS and YYEKEE (reference sequence). The CDR3 totals 15 residues. The CDR3 region has the DNA TGTGCCAGCAGCACCAACAGGGGAGTCACAGATACGCAGTATTTT. This gives the protein CASSTNRGVTDTQYF.

In DNA, the CDR3 is TGTGCCATCAGTGAGGAGAGGATAGGGGGCAAGTACTATGGCTACACCTTC. Protein: CAISEERIGGKYYGYTF. The V gene is TRBV10-3, the J gene TRBJ1-2; 7 bases map to TRBD1. Germline CDR1 is ENHRY and CDR2 is SYGVKD. The CDR3 spans 17 residues. V lost 2 bases, J lost 3 bases, and 12 bases stayed unmatched.

This rearrangement joins TRBV9 to TRBJ1-4; D gene unclear. From germline, CDR1 is SGDLS and CDR2 YYNGEE. V was clipped by 7 bases and J by 0 bases, with 13 bases between them. The CDR3 runs 15 residues. The CDR3 nucleotides are TGTGCCAGCTCACGGACCTCCTCAACTAATGAAAAACTGTTTTTT. Protein: CASSRTSSTNEKLFF.

J is TRBJ2-2 and V is TRBV7-2, with TRBD1 identical over 7 bases. This CDR3 spans 16 amino acids. The V and J ends lost 4 bases and 0 bases, in that order; junction bases with no gene match: 5. Looked up from germline, CDR1 is SGHTA and CDR2 is FQGNSA. The CDR3 loop reads CASSYDRVANTGELFF. CDR3 sequence (DNA): TGTGCCAGCAGCTACGACAGGGTAGCGAACACCGGGGAGCTGTTTTTT.

This clonotype has a handful of counts. Germline and junction disagree at one end, which may indicate a read error. The CDR3 here is CASSLSGQGRDF. CDR3 nucleotides: TGCGCCAGCAGCCTCTCCGGACAGGGGCGGGATTTT. The chain employs TRBV4-1 and TRBJ2-3, with 9 bases that match TRBD1. This CDR3 is built from 12 residues. From germline, CDR1 is MGHRA and CDR2 YSYEKL.

The gene calls are TRBV7-8 and TRBJ2-5, with 8 bases lining up with TRBD2. The junction had 8 bases not matched to a gene; V was cut back by 4 bases and J by 10 bases. The CDR3 is 13 amino acids. Germline V CDR1 and CDR2: SGHVS, FQNEAQ. CDR3 region: CASSSGRGGDQYF. The CDR3 coding sequence is TGTGCCAGCAGCTCCGGGAGGGGGGGGGACCAGTACTTC.

The chain couples TRBV6-2 or TRBV6-3 to TRBJ2-1, with D possibly being TRBD2 (6 bases). The V gene's germline CDR1 is MNHEY and CDR2 SVGEGT. The CDR3 contains 15 residues. V shed 5 bases and J shed 8 bases, with 19 bases lying between them. The CDR3 is CASSPLWGRRDEQFF. CDR3 sequence (DNA): TGTGCCAGCAGTCCCCTATGGGGGAGGAGGGATGAGCAGTTCTTC.

This clonotype was detected only a few times. V is TRBV5-5 and J is TRBJ2-1, with 8 bases that match TRBD1. Germline assignment: CDR1 SGHKS and CDR2 YYEKEE (reference sequence). The CDR3 is 15 amino acids. The J segment lost 6 bases and the V segment lost 4 bases, leaving 9 bases of the junction unmatched. CDR3 bases: TGTGCCAGCAGCCCCGGACAGGGTCGCGGCAATGAGCAGTTCTTC. This sequence encodes CASSPGQGRGNEQFF.

This clonotype was found many times. This sequence joins TRBV6-2 or TRBV6-3 and TRBJ2-5; D call uncertain. The V gene's germline CDR1 is MNHEY and CDR2 SVGEGT. The CDR3 is 12 amino acids. V shed 6 bases and J shed 1 base, with 6 bases lying between them. DNA of the CDR3: TGTGCCAGCAGCCTCCTCCAAGAGACCCAGTACTTC. Translated, it gives CASSLLQETQYF.

The V call is TRBV15, the J call TRBJ1-5, with D possibly matching TRBD1 (5 bases). The length of the CDR3 is 14 residues. V shed 0 bases and J shed 7 bases, with 10 bases lying between them. Germline assignment: CDR1 LNHNV and CDR2 YYDKDF (reference sequence). Written as DNA, the CDR3 is TGTGCCACCAGCAGAGACAGGGCTGGGCAGCCCCAGCATTTT. Translating gives CATSRDRAGQPQHF.

The rearrangement uses TRBV7-2 and TRBJ2-1; 11 nucleotides agree with TRBD2. V trimming: 5 bases; J trimming: 2 bases; junction bases outside the gene matches: 2. The V gene's germline CDR1 is SGHTA and CDR2 FQGNSA. This CDR3 region has 15 residues. The CDR3 DNA follows: TGTGCCAGCAGCCAACTAGCGGGAGCCTACAATGAGCAGTTCTTC. Translated: CASSQLAGAYNEQFF.

Many counts were recorded for this clonotype. The chain employs TRBV27 and TRBJ2-7; the match to TRBD2 covers 14 bases. The CDR3 covers 19 residues. V gave up 2 bases and J gave up 6 bases; unmatched junction bases: 15. Germline V lookup: CDR1 MNHEY, CDR2 SMNVEV (reference sequence). CDR3 in DNA: TGTGCCAGCAGTTTAAGGGGACCGGGACTAGCGGGAGTTTTAAGCGAGCAGTACTTC. This encodes CASSLRGPGLAGVLSEQYF.

Only a few counts were recorded for this clonotype. The chain's CDR3 is CASSARLGSGTDTQYF. CDR3 bases: TGCGCCAGCAGCGCACGACTAGGATCCGGCACAGATACGCAGTATTTT. The chain has TRBV5-1 and TRBJ2-3; a weak D match, TRBD2 (6 bases). Trimming took off 4 bases at V and 1 base at J, with 16 bases between the two ends. The CDR3 extends over 16 amino acids. Germline CDR1 reads SGHRS; CDR2 reads YFSETQ. Together with reference TRBV5-1 and TRBJ2-3, the CDR3 gives the full variable domain: KAGVTQTPRYLIKTRGQQVTLSCSPISGHRSVSWYQQTPGQGLQFLFEYFSETQRNKGNFPGRFSGRQFSNSRSEMNVSTLELGDSALYLCASSARLGSGTDTQYFGPGTRLTVL.

Only a few counts were recorded for this clonotype. V usage is TRBV7-2 and J usage is TRBJ2-6; D not resolved. The CDR3 consists of 15 residues. Trimming took off 0 bases at V and 2 bases at J, with 5 bases between the two ends. Germline CDR1 is SGHTA and CDR2 is FQGNSA. The CDR3 protein is CASSLALPGANVLTF. The CDR3 nucleotides read TGTGCCAGCAGCTTAGCCCTCCCTGGGGCCAACGTCCTGACTTTC. Full variable domain (missing parts from reference TRBV7-2 and TRBJ2-6): GAGVSQSPSNKVTEKGKDVELRCDPISGHTALYWYRQSLGQGLEFLIYFQGNSAPDKSGLPSDRFSAERTGGSVSTLTIQRTQQEDSAVYLCASSLALPGANVLTFGAGSRLTVL.

CDR3 bases: TGTGCCAGCAGTTGGACAGGGGTCAATCAGCCCCAGCATTTT. Protein sequence: CASSWTGVNQPQHF. J is TRBJ1-5 and V is TRBV6-2 or TRBV6-3; 9 nucleotides agree with TRBD1. Germline values: CDR1 MNHEY, CDR2 SVGEGT. V lost 4 bases to trimming and J lost 3 bases; unmatched junction nucleotides: 1. CDR3 length equals 14 residues.

The chain uses TRBV29-1 and TRBJ1-1; possibly TRBD1 for D (6 bases). CDR1 is SQVTM and CDR2 is ANQGSEA in the germline V gene. V lost 7 bases and J lost 1, with 16 bases in between. The CDR3 spans 14 residues. The CDR3 here is CSASAPGANTEAFF. CDR3 in DNA: TGCAGCGCCTCGGCGCCAGGGGCGAACACTGAAGCTTTCTTT.

This clonotype was counted a single time. The chain uses TRBV29-1 and TRBJ2-7; 8 nucleotides align to TRBD2. Unmatched junction bases numbered 5, after V lost 6 bases and J lost 1 base. The length of the CDR3 is 13 residues. Germline V gives CDR1 SQVTM, CDR2 ANQGSEA. In DNA form, the CDR3 reads TGCAGCGTCCTTATAGCGGGATCCTACGAGCAGTACTTC. The encoded protein is CSVLIAGSYEQYF.

This clonotype showed up just a few times. The rearrangement joins TRBV4-3 to TRBJ2-2; D not resolved. CDR3 length: 14 residues. Per germline, CDR1 LGHNA and CDR2 YSLEER. V was cut by 2 bases and J by 1 base, with 5 bases left in between. CDR3 sequence: CASSQLQNTGELFF. DNA for the CDR3: TGCGCCAGCAGCCAATTACAGAACACCGGGGAGCTGTTTTTT.

The chain joins TRBV21-1 to TRBJ2-5. TRBV21-1 corresponds to a pseudogene. The CDR3 consists of 13 residues. CDR3: CASSTTMQETQYF. CDR3 nucleotide sequence: TGTGCCAGCAGCACCACGATGCAAGAGACCCAGTACTTC.

The genes are TRBV5-1 and TRBJ2-2; tentatively, D is TRBD1 (6 bases). V dropped 0 bases and J dropped 3 bases, with 12 bases sitting between them. This CDR3 contains 16 residues. Per the germline V gene, CDR1 is SGHRS and CDR2 is YFSETQ. CDR3: CASSLEGDGYTGELFF. The CDR3 region has the DNA TGCGCCAGCAGCTTGGAGGGGGATGGTTACACCGGGGAGCTGTTTTTT.

The gene calls are TRBV10-3 and TRBJ2-5; 7 bases are shared with TRBD1. V dropped 6 bases and J dropped 0; count of bases not matched to a gene: 10. Germline CDR1 reads ENHRY; CDR2 reads SYGVKD. CDR3 length: 16 residues. The CDR3 region is CAIRRHSDRDQETQYF. The CDR3 DNA is TGTGCCATCAGGAGGCATTCCGACAGGGACCAAGAGACCCAGTACTTC.

This clonotype was seen at least ten times. The CDR3 bases are TGTGCCAGCAGCCAATTAGGTACCGGGGAGCTGTTTTTT. Translated: CASSQLGTGELFF. The chain couples TRBV14 to TRBJ2-2, with no clear D. This CDR3 has 13 residues. Trimming stripped 2 bases from V and 5 bases from J, with 6 bases between. Germline values: CDR1 SGHDN, CDR2 FVKESK.